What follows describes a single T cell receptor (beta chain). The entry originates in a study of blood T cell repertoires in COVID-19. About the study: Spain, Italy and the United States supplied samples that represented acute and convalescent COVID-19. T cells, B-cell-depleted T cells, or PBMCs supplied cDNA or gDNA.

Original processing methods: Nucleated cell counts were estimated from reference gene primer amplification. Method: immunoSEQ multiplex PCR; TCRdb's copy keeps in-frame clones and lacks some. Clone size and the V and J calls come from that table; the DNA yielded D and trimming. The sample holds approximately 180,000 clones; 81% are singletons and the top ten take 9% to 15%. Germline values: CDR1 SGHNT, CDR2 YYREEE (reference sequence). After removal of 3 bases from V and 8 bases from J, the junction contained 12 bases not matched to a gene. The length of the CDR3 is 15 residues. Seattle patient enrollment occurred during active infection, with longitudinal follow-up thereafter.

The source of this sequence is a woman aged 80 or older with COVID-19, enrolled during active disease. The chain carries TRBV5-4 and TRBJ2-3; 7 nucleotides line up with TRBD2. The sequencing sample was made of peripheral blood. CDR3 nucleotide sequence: TGTGCCAGCAGCTCCCGGGACTACCTCCTGAGTACGCAGTATTTT. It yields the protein CASSSRDYLLSTQYF.